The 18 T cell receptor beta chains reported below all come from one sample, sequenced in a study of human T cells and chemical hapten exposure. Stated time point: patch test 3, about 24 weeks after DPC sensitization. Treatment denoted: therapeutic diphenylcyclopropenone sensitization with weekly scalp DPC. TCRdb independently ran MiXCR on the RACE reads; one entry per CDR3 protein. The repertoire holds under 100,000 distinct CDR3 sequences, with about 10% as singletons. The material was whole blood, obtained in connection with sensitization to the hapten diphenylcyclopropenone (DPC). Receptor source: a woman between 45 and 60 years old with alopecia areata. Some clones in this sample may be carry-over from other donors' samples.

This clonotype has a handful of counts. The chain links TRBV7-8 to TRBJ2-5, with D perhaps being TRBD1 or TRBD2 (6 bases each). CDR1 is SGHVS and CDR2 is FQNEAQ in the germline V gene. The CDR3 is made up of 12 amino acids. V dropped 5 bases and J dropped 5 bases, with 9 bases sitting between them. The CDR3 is CASSRGVETQYF. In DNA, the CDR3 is TGTGCCAGCAGCAGGGGGGTGGAGACCCAGTACTTC.

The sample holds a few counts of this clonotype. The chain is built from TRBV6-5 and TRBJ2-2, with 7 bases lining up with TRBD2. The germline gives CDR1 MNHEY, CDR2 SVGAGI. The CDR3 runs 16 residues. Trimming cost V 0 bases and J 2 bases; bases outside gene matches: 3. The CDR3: CASSYSGTINTGELFF. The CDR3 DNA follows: TGTGCCAGCAGTTACTCGGGGACTATTAACACCGGGGAGCTGTTTTTT.

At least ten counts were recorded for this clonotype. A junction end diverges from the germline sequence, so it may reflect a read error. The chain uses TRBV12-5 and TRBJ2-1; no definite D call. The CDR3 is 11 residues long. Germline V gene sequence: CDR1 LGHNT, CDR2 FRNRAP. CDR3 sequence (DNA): TGTGCTAGTGGCTTGGGGTGGGAGCAGTTCTTC. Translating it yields CASGLGWEQFF.

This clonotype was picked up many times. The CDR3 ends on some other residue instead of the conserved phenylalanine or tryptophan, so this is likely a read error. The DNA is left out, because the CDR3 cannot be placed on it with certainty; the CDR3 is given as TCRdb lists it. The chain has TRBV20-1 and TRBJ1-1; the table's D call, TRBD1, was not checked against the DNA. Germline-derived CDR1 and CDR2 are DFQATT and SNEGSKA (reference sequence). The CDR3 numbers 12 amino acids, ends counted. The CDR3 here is CSAPVADSVWET.

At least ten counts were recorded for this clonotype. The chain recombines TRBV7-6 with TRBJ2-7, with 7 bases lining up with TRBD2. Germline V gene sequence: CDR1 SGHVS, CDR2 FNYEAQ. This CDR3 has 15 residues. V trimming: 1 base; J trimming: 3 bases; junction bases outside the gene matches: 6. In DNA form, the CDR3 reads TGTGCCAGCAGCTTAGGAACTTCTAGCGGCTACGAGCAGTACTTC. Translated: CASSLGTSSGYEQYF.

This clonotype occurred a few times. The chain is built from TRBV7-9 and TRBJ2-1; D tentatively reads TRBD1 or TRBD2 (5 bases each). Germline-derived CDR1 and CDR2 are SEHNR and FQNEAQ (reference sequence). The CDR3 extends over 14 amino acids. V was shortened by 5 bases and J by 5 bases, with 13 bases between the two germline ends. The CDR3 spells CASSPGTFNNEQFF. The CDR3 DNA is TGTGCCAGCAGCCCGGGGACGTTTAACAATGAGCAGTTCTTC.

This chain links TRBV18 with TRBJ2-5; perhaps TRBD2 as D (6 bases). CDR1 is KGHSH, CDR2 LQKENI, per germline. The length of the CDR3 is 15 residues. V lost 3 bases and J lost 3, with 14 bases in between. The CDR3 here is CASSPEPGGKETQYF. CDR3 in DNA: TGTGCCAGCTCACCGGAGCCTGGGGGGAAAGAGACCCAGTACTTC.

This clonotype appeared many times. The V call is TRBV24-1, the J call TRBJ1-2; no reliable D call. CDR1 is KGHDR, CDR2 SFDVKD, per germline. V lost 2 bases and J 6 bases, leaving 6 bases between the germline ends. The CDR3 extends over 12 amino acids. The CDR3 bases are TGTGCCACCAGTGATTCGTCCGATGGCTACACCTTC. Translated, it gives CATSDSSDGYTF.

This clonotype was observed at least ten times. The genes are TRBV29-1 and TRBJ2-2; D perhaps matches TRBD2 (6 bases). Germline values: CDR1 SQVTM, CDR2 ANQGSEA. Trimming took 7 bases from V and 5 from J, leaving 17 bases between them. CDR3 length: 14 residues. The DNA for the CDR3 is TGCAGCGGGGGGGAGCAGGGCTGGACCGGGGAGCTGTTTTTT. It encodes CSGGEQGWTGELFF.

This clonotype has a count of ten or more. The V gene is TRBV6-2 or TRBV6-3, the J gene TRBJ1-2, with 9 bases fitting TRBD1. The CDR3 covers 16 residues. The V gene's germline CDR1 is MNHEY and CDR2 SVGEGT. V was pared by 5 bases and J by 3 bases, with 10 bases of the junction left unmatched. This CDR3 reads CASSVSGTGYDYGYTF. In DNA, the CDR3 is TGTGCCAGCAGTGTCTCCGGGACAGGGTACGACTATGGCTACACCTTC.

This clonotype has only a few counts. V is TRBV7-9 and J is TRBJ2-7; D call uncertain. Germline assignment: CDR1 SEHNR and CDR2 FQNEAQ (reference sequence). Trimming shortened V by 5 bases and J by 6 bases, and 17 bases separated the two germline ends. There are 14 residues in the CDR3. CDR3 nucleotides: TGTGCCAGCAGCGACAACACACGCTCGGGCGAGCAGTACTTC. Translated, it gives CASSDNTRSGEQYF.

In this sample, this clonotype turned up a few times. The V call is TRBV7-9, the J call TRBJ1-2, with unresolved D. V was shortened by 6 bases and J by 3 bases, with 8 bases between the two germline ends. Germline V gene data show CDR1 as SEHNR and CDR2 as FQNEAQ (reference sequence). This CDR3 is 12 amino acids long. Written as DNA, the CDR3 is TGTGCCAGCAGACCCGACGACTATGGCTACACCTTC. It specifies CASRPDDYGYTF.

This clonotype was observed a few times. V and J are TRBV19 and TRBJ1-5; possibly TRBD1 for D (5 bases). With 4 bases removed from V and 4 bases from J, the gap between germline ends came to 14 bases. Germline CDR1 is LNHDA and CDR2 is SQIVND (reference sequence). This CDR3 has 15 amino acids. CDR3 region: CASSTQETVNQPQHF. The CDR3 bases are TGTGCCAGTAGTACTCAAGAGACAGTAAATCAGCCCCAGCATTTT.

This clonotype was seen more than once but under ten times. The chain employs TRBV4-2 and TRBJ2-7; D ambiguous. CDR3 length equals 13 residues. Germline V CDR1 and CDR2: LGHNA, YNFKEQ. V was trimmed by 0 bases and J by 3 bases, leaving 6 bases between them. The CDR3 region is CASSQDRIYEQYF. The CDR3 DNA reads TGTGCCAGCAGCCAAGATCGCATCTACGAGCAGTACTTC.

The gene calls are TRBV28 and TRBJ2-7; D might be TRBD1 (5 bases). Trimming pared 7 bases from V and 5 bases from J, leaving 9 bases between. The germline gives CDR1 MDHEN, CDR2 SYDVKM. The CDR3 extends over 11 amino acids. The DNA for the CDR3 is TGTGCCAGCAAGGGGATCCACGAGCAGTACTTC. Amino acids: CASKGIHEQYF.

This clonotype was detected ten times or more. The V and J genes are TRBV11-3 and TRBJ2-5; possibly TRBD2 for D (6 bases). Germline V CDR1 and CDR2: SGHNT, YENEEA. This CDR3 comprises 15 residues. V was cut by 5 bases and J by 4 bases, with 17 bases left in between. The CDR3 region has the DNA TGTGCCAGCAGCGCAGCCAGGGTGGGGGGAGAGACCCAGTACTTC. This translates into CASSAARVGGETQYF.

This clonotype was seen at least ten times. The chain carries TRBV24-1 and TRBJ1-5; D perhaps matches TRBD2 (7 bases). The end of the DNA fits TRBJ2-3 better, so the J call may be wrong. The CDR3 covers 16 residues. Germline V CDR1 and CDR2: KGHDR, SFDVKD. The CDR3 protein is CATSDGGGASDQPQYF. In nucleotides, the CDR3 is TGTGCCACCAGTGATGGTGGGGGGGCCTCCGATCAGCCCCAGTATTTT.

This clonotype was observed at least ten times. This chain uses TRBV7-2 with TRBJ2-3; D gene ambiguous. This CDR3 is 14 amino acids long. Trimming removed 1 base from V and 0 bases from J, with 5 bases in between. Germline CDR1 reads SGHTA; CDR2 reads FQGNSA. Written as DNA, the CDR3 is TGTGCCAGCAGCTTAGGGACCAGCACAGATACGCAGTATTTT. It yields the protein CASSLGTSTDTQYF.